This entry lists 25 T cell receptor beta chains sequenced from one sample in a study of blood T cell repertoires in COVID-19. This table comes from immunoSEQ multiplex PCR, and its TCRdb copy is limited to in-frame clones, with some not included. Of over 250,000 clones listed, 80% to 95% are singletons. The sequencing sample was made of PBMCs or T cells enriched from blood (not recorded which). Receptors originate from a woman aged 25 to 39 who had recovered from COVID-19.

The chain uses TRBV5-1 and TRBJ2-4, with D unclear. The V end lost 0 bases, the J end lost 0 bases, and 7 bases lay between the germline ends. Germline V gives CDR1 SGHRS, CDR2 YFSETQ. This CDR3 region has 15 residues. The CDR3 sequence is CASSLDSLAKNIQYF. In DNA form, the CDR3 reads TGCGCCAGCAGCTTGGACAGCCTAGCCAAAAACATTCAGTACTTC.

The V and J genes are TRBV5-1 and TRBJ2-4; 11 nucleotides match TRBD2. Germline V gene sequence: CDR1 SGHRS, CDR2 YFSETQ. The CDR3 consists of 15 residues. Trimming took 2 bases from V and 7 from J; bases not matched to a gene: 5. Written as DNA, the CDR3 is TGCGCCAGCAGCTTTTCTAGCGGGAGGACGAACATTCAGTACTTC. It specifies CASSFSSGRTNIQYF.

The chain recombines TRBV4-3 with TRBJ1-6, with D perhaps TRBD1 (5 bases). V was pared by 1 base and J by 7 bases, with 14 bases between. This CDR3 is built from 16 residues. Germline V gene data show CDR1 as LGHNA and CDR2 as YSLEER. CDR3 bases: TGCGCCAGCAGCCAAGTCAAGGCCCGGGGGAATTCACCCCTCCACTTT. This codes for CASSQVKARGNSPLHF.

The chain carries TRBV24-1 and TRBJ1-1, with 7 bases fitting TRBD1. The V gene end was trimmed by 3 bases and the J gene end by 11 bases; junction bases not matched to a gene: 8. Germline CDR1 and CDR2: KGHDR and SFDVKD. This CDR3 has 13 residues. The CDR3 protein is CATSDEGAMEAFF. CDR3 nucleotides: TGTGCCACCAGTGATGAGGGGGCGATGGAGGCTTTCTTT.

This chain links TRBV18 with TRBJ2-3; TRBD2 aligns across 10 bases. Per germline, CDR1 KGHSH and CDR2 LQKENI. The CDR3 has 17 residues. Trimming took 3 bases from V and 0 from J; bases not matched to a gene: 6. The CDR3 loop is CASSPLAGDSSTDTQYF. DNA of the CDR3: TGTGCCAGCTCACCGCTAGCGGGAGACTCGAGCACAGATACGCAGTATTTT.

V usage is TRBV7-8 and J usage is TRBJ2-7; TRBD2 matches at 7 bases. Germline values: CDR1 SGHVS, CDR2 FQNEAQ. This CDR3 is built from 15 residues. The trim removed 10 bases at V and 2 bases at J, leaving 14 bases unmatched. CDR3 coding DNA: TGTGCCATACTTTCTCGGGAGGATCCAACCTACGAGCAGTACTTC. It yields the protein CAILSREDPTYEQYF. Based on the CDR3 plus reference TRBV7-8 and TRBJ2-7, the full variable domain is GAGVSQSPRYKVAKRGQDVALRCDPISGHVSLFWYQQALGQGPEFLTYFQNEAQLDKSGLPSDRFFAERPEGSVSTLKIQRTQQEDSAVYLCAILSREDPTYEQYFGPGTRLTVT.

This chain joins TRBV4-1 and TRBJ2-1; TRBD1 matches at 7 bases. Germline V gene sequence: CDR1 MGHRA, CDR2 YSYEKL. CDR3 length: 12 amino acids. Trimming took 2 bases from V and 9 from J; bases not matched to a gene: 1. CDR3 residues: CASSQRGLEQFF. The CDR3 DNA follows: TGCGCCAGCAGCCAAAGGGGGCTTGAGCAGTTCTTC.

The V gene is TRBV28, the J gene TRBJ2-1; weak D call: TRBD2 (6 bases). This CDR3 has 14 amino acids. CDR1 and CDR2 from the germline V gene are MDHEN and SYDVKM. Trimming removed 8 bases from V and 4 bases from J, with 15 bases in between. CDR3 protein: CASGRDFGYNEQFF. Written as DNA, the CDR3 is TGTGCCAGCGGTAGGGACTTCGGTTACAATGAGCAGTTCTTC.

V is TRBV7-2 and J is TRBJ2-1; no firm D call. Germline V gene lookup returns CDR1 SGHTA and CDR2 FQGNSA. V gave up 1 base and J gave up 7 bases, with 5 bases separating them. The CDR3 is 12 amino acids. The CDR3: CASSLERNEQFF. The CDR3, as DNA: TGTGCCAGCAGCTTAGAACGGAATGAGCAGTTCTTC.

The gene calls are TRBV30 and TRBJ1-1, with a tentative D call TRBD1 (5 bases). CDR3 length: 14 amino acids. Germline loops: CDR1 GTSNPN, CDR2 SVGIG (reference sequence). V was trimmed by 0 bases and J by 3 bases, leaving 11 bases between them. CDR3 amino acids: CAWSVTTGYTEAFF. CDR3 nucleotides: TGTGCCTGGAGTGTAACTACAGGCTACACTGAAGCTTTCTTT.

The CDR3: CASSRGQSNTGELFF. CDR3 coding DNA: TGTGCCAGCAGCAGGGGACAATCGAACACCGGGGAGCTGTTTTTT. The V and J genes are TRBV9 and TRBJ2-2, with D tentatively TRBD1 (6 bases). Trimming took 4 bases from V and 0 from J, leaving 10 bases between them. CDR1 is SGDLS, CDR2 YYNGEE, per germline. The CDR3 spans 15 residues.

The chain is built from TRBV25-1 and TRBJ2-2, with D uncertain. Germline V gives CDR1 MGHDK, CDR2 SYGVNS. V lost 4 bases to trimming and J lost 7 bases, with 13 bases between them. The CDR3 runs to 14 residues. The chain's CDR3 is CASSVRLLSGELFF. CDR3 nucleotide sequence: TGTGCCAGCAGTGTGAGGCTACTCAGCGGGGAGCTGTTTTTT.

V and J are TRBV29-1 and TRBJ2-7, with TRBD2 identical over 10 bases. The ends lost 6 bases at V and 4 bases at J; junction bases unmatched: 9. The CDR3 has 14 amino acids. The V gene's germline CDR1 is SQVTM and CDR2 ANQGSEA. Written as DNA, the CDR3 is TGCAGCGTCGCCCGTAGCGGGAGGCAATACGAGCAGTACTTC. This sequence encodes CSVARSGRQYEQYF.

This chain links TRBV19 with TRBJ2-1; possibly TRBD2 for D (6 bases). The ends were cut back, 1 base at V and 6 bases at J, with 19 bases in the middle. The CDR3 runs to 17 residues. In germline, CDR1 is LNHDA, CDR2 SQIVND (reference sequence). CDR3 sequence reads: CASSIGLPGLARNEQFF. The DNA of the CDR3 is TGTGCCAGTAGTATAGGTCTACCGGGACTGGCCCGCAATGAGCAGTTCTTC.

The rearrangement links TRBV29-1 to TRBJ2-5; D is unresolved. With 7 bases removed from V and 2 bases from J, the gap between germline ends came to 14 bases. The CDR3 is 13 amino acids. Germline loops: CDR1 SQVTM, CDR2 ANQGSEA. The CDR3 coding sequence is TGCAGCGCCCGGTCACGCCTACAAGAGACCCAGTACTTC. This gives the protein CSARSRLQETQYF.

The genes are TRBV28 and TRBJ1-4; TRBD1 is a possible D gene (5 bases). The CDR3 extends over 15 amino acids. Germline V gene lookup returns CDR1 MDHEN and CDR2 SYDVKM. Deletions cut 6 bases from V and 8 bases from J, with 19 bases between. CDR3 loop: CASRGWGRVDEKLFF. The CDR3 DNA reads TGTGCCAGCAGAGGTTGGGGGAGGGTTGACGAAAAACTGTTTTTT.

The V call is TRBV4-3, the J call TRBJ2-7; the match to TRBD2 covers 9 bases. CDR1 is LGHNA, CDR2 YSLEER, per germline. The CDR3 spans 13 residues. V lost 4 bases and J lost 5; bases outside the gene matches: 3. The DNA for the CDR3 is TGCGCCAGCAGCCCAGCGGGAGGAAACGAGCAGTACTTC. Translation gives CASSPAGGNEQYF.

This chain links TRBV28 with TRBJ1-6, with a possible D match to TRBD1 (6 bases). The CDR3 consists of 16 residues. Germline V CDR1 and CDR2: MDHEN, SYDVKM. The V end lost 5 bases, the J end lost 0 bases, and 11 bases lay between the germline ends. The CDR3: CASSPQGSSYNSPLHF. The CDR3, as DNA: TGTGCCAGCAGTCCACAGGGAAGCTCCTATAATTCACCCCTCCACTTT.

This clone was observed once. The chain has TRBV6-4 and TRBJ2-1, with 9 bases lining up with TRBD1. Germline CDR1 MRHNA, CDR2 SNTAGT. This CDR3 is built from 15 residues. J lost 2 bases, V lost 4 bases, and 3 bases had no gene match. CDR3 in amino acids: CASSATGGAYNEQFF. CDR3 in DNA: TGTGCCAGCAGTGCAACAGGGGGCGCCTACAATGAGCAGTTCTTC.

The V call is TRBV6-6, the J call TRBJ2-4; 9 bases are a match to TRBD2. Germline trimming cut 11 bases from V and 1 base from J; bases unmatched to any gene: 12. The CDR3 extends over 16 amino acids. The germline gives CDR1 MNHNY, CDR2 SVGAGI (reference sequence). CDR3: CAAGIAGEGAKNIQYF. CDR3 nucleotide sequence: TGTGCCGCCGGGATAGCGGGAGAAGGGGCCAAAAACATTCAGTACTTC.

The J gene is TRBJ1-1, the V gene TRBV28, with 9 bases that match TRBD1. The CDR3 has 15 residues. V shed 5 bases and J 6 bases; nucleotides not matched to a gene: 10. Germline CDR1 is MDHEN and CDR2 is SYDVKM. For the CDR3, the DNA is TGTGCCAGCAGTCCACCGGACAGGGGTATCTCTGAAGCTTTCTTT. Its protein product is CASSPPDRGISEAFF.

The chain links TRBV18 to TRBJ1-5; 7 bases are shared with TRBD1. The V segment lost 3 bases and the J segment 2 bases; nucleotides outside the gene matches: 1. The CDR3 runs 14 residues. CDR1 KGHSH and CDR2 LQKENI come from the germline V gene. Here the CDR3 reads CASSPDRGNQPQHF. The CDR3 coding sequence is TGTGCCAGCTCACCTGACAGGGGCAATCAGCCCCAGCATTTT.

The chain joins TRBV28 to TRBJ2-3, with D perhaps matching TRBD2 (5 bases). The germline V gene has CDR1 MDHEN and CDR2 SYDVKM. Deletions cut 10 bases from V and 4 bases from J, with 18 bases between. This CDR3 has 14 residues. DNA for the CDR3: TGTGCCACCTCCTTAGCGAGGGTACCAGATACGCAGTATTTT. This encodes CATSLARVPDTQYF.

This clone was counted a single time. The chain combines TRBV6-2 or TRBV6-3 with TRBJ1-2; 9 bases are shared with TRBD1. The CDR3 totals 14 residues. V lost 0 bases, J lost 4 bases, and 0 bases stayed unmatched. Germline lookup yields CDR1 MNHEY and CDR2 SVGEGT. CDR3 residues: CASSYSTGGYGYTF. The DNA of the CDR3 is TGTGCCAGCAGTTACTCGACAGGGGGCTATGGCTACACCTTC.

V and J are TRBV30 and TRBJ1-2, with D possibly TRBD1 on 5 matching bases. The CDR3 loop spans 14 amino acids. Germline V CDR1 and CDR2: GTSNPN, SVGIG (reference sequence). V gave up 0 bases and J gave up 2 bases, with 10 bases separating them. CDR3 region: CAWSVQAGNYGYTF. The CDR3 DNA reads TGTGCCTGGAGTGTACAGGCCGGAAACTATGGCTACACCTTC.